Included here is one TCR beta chain sequence, with context. Its antigen is still unknown. Every bit of the isolated RNA underwent reverse transcription, so sequencing read expressed TCRB transcripts. Naive, central memory and regulatory T cell samples averaged around 3.9 million immunoSEQ reads each. Only in-frame clones appear in the TCRdb table, and some are missing; sequencing was by immunoSEQ multiplex PCR. The table lists around 650,000 clones, approximately 13% of them singletons. The sample originates from a study of beta chain features in type 1 diabetes. The authors sorted CD4+ naive, central memory, regulatory and stem cell-like memory cells via CD45RO/CCR7/CD25/CD127/CD95/CD27. Findings of the study overall: All four CD4+ subsets of Type 1 diabetes patients contained TCRB CDR3s that were moderately but significantly shorter. Shorter templates may be favored by PCR, equally so in patients and controls.

The origin of this receptor is a young man with type 1 diabetes. Sequenced: naive CD4+ T cells from blood.

The DNA of the CDR3 is TGTGCCAGCAGCCAACGTATTCCTGGGACAGGGGATAATTCACCCCTCCACTTT. Its translation is CASSQRIPGTGDNSPLHF. V and J are TRBV14 and TRBJ1-6, with TRBD1 matching over 10 bases. The CDR3 runs to 18 residues. Germline values: CDR1 SGHDN, CDR2 FVKESK. V lost 2 bases to trimming and J lost 5 bases; unmatched junction nucleotides: 9. Complete variable domain (other parts from reference TRBV14 and TRBJ1-6): EAGVTQFPSHSVIEKGQTVTLRCDPISGHDNLYWYRRVMGKEIKFLLHFVKESKQDESGMPNNRFLAERTGGTYSTLKVQPAELEDSGVYFCASSQRIPGTGDNSPLHFGNGTRLTVT.